Listed below are T cell receptor beta chains from one sample, sequenced in a study of cytotoxic CD8 clonotypes in ibrutinib-treated CLL. The repertoire was sequenced with immunoSEQ multiplex PCR; TCRdb's copy has only in-frame clones and lacks some. The top ten hold around 5.1% of the sample, which has under 300,000 clones, around 76% seen once. The input for sequencing was PBMCs, taken at disease progression, from a patient treated with ibrutinib. Receptors originate from a human donor with chronic lymphocytic leukemia. CDR3s include the opening cysteine and the closing phenylalanine or tryptophan. A D gene is named only where the DNA matches it firmly. Expanded clones get a size class; other rows say once, few or many, or leave the size out.

v_call: TRBV29-1
d_call: .
cdr3_length: 13
clone_size: .
j_call: TRBJ2-3
cdr3_nt: TGCAGCGTTGATGGGGATAGCACAGATACGCAGTATTTT
cdr3_aa: CSVDGDSTDTQYF

v_call: TRBV7-6
d_call: TRBD2
cdr3_length: 16
clone_size: .
j_call: TRBJ2-5
cdr3_nt: TGTGCCAGCAGCTTAGGGCGGGCTAGCGGGGGAGAGACCCAGTACTTC
cdr3_aa: CASSLGRASGGETQYF

v_call: TRBV5-8
d_call: .
cdr3_length: 15
clone_size: .
j_call: TRBJ2-7
cdr3_nt: TGTGCCAGCAGCTTGGGTAACGGGCCCAACTACGAGCAGTACTTC
cdr3_aa: CASSLGNGPNYEQYF

v_call: TRBV19
d_call: TRBD1
cdr3_length: 13
clone_size: few
j_call: TRBJ1-2
cdr3_nt: TGTGCCAGTAGTATCGAACAGGGGTGGGGCTACACCTTC
cdr3_aa: CASSIEQGWGYTF

v_call: TRBV19
d_call: .
cdr3_length: 14
clone_size: .
j_call: TRBJ1-4
cdr3_nt: TGTGCCACCAAAATAGGGGCAACTAATGAAAAACTGTTTTTT
cdr3_aa: CATKIGATNEKLFF

v_call: TRBV7-2
d_call: .
cdr3_length: 15
clone_size: .
j_call: TRBJ2-6
cdr3_nt: TGTGCCAGCAGCTTAGTAGGGTATGGGGCCAACGTCCTGACTTTC
cdr3_aa: CASSLVGYGANVLTF

v_call: TRBV7-2
d_call: TRBD2
cdr3_length: 16
clone_size: .
j_call: TRBJ2-5
cdr3_nt: TGTGCCAGCAGCTTGGGCCTCGGCGGGAGGGCAGAGACCCAGTACTTC
cdr3_aa: CASSLGLGGRAETQYF

v_call: TRBV4-3
d_call: .
cdr3_length: 12
clone_size: .
j_call: TRBJ2-1
cdr3_nt: TGCGCCAGCAGCCGGGACCGCAATGAGCAGTTCTTC
cdr3_aa: CASSRDRNEQFF

v_call: TRBV6-1
d_call: .
cdr3_length: 17
clone_size: .
j_call: TRBJ1-5
cdr3_nt: TGTGCCAGCAGTGAAGGCTTTGGGGGGCTAGAGTATCAGCCCCAGCATTTT
cdr3_aa: CASSEGFGGLEYQPQHF

v_call: TRBV6-6
d_call: TRBD1
cdr3_length: 13
clone_size: .
j_call: TRBJ1-2
cdr3_nt: TGTGCCAGCAGTTTACAGGGGAACTATGGCTACACCTTC
cdr3_aa: CASSLQGNYGYTF

v_call: TRBV28
d_call: .
cdr3_length: 15
clone_size: few
j_call: TRBJ2-1
cdr3_nt: TGTGCCAGCAGTCCTTCCCTTGACATTAGGTGGGGGCAGTTCTTC
cdr3_aa: CASSPSLDIRWGQFF

v_call: TRBV28
d_call: .
cdr3_length: 12
clone_size: .
j_call: TRBJ2-7
cdr3_nt: TGTGCCAGCAGACTGACAGACCACGAGCAGTACTTC
cdr3_aa: CASRLTDHEQYF

v_call: TRBV27
d_call: TRBD2
cdr3_length: 17
clone_size: .
j_call: TRBJ2-1
cdr3_nt: TGTGCCAGCAGTTTATGGGGTCTAGCGGGGGACTACAATGAGCAGTTCTTC
cdr3_aa: CASSLWGLAGDYNEQFF

v_call: TRBV19
d_call: .
cdr3_length: 13
clone_size: .
j_call: TRBJ1-2
cdr3_nt: TGTGCCAGTAGGGCGTACAGGGACTATGGCTACACCTTC
cdr3_aa: CASRAYRDYGYTF

v_call: TRBV14
d_call: TRBD1
cdr3_length: 15
clone_size: .
j_call: TRBJ1-4
cdr3_nt: TGTGCCAGCAGCCCCACCGGGACAGGGAACGAAAAACTGTTTTTT
cdr3_aa: CASSPTGTGNEKLFF

v_call: TRBV23-1
d_call: TRBD2
cdr3_length: 17
clone_size: once
j_call: TRBJ2-1
cdr3_nt: TGCGCCAGCAGTCAGACTAGCGGGAGGGCCCAGTACAATGAGCAGTTCTTC
cdr3_aa: CASSQTSGRAQYNEQFF

v_call: TRBV29-1
d_call: TRBD1
cdr3_length: 14
clone_size: .
j_call: TRBJ2-3
cdr3_nt: TGCAGCGCTAGGACAGGGGTCGGCACAGATACGCAGTATTTT
cdr3_aa: CSARTGVGTDTQYF

v_call: TRBV7-2
d_call: TRBD2
cdr3_length: 17
clone_size: .
j_call: TRBJ2-7
cdr3_nt: TGTGCCAGCAGCCGAGGTGGTTACGGGGGGGCCTCCTACGAGCAGTACTTC
cdr3_aa: CASSRGGYGGASYEQYF

v_call: TRBV23-1
d_call: .
cdr3_length: 15
clone_size: .
j_call: TRBJ2-7
cdr3_nt: TGCGCCAGCAGTCAATCGAAGACGGGGGCCTACGAGCAGTACTTC
cdr3_aa: CASSQSKTGAYEQYF

v_call: TRBV10-3
d_call: TRBD1
cdr3_length: 16
clone_size: .
j_call: TRBJ2-7
cdr3_nt: TGTGCCATCAGTGAGTCAAGGGACAGGGGGACCTACGAGCAGTACTTC
cdr3_aa: CAISESRDRGTYEQYF

v_call: TRBV9
d_call: .
cdr3_length: 12
clone_size: .
j_call: TRBJ1-2
cdr3_nt: TGTGCCAGCAGCGTAGTGAGTAGTGAGGGAGACTTC
cdr3_aa: CASSVVSSEGDF

v_call: TRBV19
d_call: .
cdr3_length: 14
clone_size: .
j_call: TRBJ2-7
cdr3_nt: TGTGCCAGTAATCACGGGGGGCATACCTACGAGCAGTACTTC
cdr3_aa: CASNHGGHTYEQYF

v_call: TRBV5-6
d_call: .
cdr3_length: 17
clone_size: .
j_call: TRBJ2-7
cdr3_nt: TGTGCCAGCAGCTTCCCCCACACAGGGACGGGCTCCTACGAGCAGTACTTC
cdr3_aa: CASSFPHTGTGSYEQYF

v_call: TRBV29-1
d_call: .
cdr3_length: 13
clone_size: once
j_call: TRBJ1-1
cdr3_nt: TGCAGCGTTCCCCTCAACCGAAGAGGGGAAGCTTTCTTT
cdr3_aa: CSVPLNRRGEAFF

v_call: TRBV29-1
d_call: .
cdr3_length: 12
clone_size: .
j_call: TRBJ1-4
cdr3_nt: TGCAGCGTAGGCAGGGAAAATGAAAAACTGTTTTTT
cdr3_aa: CSVGRENEKLFF

v_call: TRBV5-1
d_call: .
cdr3_length: 13
clone_size: .
j_call: TRBJ2-7
cdr3_nt: TGCGCCAGCAGCTTTGGACAAGCCTACGAGCAGTACTTC
cdr3_aa: CASSFGQAYEQYF

v_call: TRBV30
d_call: .
cdr3_length: 13
clone_size: .
j_call: TRBJ2-7
cdr3_nt: TGTGCCTGGAGTGTACCTCCTCGCTACGAGCAGTACTTC
cdr3_aa: CAWSVPPRYEQYF

v_call: TRBV15
d_call: .
cdr3_length: 18
clone_size: .
j_call: TRBJ1-6
cdr3_nt: TGTGCCACCAGCAGGAACAAACGTTCGAGCTCCTATAATTCACCCCTCCACTTT
cdr3_aa: CATSRNKRSSSYNSPLHF

v_call: TRBV28
d_call: .
cdr3_length: 16
clone_size: .
j_call: TRBJ2-3
cdr3_nt: TGTGCCAGCAGTTTATTGGTACAGAGAGACACAGATACGCAGTATTTT
cdr3_aa: CASSLLVQRDTDTQYF

v_call: TRBV5-1
d_call: TRBD1
cdr3_length: 13
clone_size: .
j_call: TRBJ1-2
cdr3_nt: TGCGCCAGCAGCGCGGGACAGGGGAATGGCTACACCTTC
cdr3_aa: CASSAGQGNGYTF

v_call: TRBV29-1
d_call: TRBD2
cdr3_length: 13
clone_size: .
j_call: TRBJ2-3
cdr3_nt: TGCAGCGTTGGACTAGCGATGCCTGATACGCAGTATTTT
cdr3_aa: CSVGLAMPDTQYF